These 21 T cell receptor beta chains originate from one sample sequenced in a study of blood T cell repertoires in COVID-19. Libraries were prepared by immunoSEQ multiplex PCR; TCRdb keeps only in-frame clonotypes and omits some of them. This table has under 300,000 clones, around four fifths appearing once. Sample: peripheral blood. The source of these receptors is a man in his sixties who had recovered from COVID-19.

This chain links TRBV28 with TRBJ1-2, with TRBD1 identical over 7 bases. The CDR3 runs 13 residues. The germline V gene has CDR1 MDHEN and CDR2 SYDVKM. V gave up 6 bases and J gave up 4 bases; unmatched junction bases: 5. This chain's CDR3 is CASRPGTVYGYTF. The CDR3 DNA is TGTGCCAGCAGGCCCGGGACAGTCTATGGCTACACCTTC.

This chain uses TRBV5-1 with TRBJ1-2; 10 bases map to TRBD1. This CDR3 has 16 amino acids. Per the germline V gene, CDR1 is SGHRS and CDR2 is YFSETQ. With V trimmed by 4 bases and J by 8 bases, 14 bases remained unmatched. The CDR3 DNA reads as TGCGCCAGCAGCCCTATTCCCATGGGGACAGGGGTGGGCTACACCTTC. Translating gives CASSPIPMGTGVGYTF.

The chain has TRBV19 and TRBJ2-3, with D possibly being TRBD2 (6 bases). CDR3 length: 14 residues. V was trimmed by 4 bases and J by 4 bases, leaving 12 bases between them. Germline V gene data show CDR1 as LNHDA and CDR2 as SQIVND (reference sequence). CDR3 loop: CASSSGGEADTQYF. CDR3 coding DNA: TGTGCCAGTAGTAGTGGAGGGGAGGCAGATACGCAGTATTTT.

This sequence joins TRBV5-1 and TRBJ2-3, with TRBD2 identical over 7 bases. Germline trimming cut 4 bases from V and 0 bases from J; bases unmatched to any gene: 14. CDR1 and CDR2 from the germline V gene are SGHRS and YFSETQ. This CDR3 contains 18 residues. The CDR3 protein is CASSQILGGTSSTDTQYF. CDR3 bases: TGCGCCAGCAGCCAGATTCTCGGGGGGACCTCGAGCACAGATACGCAGTATTTT.

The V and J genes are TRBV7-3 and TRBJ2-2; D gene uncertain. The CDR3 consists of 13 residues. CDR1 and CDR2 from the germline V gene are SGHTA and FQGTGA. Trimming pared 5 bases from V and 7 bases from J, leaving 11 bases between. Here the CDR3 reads CASSTHPVGELFF. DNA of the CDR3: TGTGCCAGCAGCACTCACCCGGTCGGGGAGCTGTTTTTT.

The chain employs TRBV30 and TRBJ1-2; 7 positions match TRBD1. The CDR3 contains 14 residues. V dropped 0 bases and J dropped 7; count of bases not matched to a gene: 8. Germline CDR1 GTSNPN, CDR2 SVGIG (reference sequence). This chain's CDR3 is CAWSVDTGVGGYTF. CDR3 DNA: TGTGCCTGGAGTGTGGACACAGGGGTAGGTGGCTACACCTTC.

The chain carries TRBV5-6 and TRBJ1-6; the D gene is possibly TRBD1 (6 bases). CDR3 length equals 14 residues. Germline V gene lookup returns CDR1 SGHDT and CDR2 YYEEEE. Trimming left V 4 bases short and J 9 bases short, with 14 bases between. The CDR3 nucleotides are TGTGCCAGCAGCATATCAGGGGTCTCTTCACCCCTCCACTTT. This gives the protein CASSISGVSSPLHF.

CDR3 amino acids: CASSGQGALLHF. CDR3 DNA: TGTGCCAGCAGTGGACAGGGGGCTCTCCTCCACTTT. The chain uses TRBV2 and TRBJ1-6; 10 bases agree with TRBD1. Germline loops: CDR1 SNHLY, CDR2 FYNNEI. The CDR3 is 12 residues long. The V gene end was trimmed by 4 bases and the J gene end by 15 bases; junction bases not matched to a gene: 3. The full variable domain, rest sourced from reference TRBV2 and TRBJ1-6, is EPEVTQTPSHQVTQMGQEVILRCVPISNHLYFYWYRQILGQKVEFLVSFYNNEISEKSEIFDDQFSVERPDGSNFTLKIRSTKLEDSAMYFCASSGQGALLHFGNGTRLTVT.

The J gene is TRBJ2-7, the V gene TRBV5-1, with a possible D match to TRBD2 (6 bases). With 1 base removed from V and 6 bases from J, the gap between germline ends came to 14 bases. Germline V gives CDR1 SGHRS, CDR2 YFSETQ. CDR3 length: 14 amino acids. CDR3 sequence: CASSLRASASEQYF. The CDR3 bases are TGCGCCAGCAGCTTGCGGGCTAGCGCAAGCGAGCAGTACTTC.

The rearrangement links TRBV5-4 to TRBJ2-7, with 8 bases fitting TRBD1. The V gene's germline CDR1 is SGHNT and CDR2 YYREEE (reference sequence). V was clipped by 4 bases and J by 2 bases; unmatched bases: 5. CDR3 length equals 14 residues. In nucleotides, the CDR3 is TGTGCCAGCAGCGTTGGACAGGGAGCCTACGAGCAGTACTTC. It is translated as CASSVGQGAYEQYF.

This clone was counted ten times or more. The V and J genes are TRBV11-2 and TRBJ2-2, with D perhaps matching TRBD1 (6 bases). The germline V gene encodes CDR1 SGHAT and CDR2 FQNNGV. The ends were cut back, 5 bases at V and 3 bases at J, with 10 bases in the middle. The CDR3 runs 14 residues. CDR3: CASSPWTDTGELFF. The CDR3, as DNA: TGTGCCAGCAGCCCATGGACAGACACCGGGGAGCTGTTTTTT.

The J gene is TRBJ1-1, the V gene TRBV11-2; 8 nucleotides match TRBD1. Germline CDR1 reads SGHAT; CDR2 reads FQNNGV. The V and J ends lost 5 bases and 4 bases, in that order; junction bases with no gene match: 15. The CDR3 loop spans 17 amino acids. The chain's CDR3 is CASSSQTGGGYGTEAFF. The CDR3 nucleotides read TGTGCCAGCAGCAGTCAAACAGGGGGGGGATATGGCACTGAAGCTTTCTTT.

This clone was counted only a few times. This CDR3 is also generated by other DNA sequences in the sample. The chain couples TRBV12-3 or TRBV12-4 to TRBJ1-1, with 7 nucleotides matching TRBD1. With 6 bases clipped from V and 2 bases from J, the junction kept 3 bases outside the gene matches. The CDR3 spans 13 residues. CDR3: CASSRQGNTEAFF. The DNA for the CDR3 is TGTGCCAGCAGCCGACAGGGCAACACTGAAGCTTTCTTT.

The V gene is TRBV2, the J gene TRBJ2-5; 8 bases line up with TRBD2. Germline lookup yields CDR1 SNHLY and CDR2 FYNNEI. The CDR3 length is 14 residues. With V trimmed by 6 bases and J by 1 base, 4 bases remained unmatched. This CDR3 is CASRVTSGQETQYF. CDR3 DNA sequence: TGTGCCAGCAGAGTTACTAGCGGCCAAGAGACCCAGTACTTC.

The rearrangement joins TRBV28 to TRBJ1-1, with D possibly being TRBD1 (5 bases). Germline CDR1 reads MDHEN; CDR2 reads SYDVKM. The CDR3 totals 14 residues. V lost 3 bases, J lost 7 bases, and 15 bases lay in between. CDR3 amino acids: CASSFPPAQGEAFF. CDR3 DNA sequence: TGTGCCAGCAGTTTCCCCCCGGCCCAGGGTGAAGCTTTCTTT.

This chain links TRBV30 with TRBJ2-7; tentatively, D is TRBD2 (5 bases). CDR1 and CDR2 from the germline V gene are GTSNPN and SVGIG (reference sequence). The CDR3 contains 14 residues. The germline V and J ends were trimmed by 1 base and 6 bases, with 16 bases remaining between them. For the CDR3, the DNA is TGTGCCTGGAGTGGGGAGTTTAGCGCGGCCGAGCAGTACTTC. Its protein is CAWSGEFSAAEQYF.

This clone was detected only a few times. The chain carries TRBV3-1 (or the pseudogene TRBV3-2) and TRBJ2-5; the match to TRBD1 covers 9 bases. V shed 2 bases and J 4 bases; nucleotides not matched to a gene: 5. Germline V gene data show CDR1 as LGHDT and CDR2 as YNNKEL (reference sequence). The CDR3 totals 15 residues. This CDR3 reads CASSQNRGHGETQYF. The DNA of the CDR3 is TGTGCCAGCAGCCAAAACAGGGGGCACGGAGAGACCCAGTACTTC.

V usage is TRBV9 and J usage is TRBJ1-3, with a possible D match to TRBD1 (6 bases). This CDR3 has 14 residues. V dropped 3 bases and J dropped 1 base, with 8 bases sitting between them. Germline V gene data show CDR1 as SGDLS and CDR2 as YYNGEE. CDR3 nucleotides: TGTGCCAGCAGCGGAACAGGGTCTGGAAACACCATATATTTT. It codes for CASSGTGSGNTIYF. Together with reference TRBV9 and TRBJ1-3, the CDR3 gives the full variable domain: DSGVTQTPKHLITATGQRVTLRCSPRSGDLSVYWYQQSLDQGLQFLIQYYNGEERAKGNILERFSAQQFPDLHSELNLSSLELGDSALYFCASSGTGSGNTIYFGEGSWLTVV.

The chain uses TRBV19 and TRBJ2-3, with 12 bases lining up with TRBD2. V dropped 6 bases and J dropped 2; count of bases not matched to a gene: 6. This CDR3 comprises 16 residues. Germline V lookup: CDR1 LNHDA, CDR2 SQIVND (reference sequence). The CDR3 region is CASSLLAGGTTDTQYF. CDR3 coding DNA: TGTGCCAGTAGCCTACTAGCGGGGGGCACCACAGATACGCAGTATTTT.

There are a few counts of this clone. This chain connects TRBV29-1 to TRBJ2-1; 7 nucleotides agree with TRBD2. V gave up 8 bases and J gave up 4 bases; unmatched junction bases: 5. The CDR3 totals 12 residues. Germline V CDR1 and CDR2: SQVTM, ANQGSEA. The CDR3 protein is CSHRGVYNEQFF. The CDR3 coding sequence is TGCAGCCACCGGGGGGTGTACAATGAGCAGTTCTTC.

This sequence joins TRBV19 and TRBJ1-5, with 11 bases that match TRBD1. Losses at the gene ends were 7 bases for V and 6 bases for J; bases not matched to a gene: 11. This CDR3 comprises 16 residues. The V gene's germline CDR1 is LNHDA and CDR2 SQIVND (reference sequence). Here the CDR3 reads CASTHRTGGFGQPQHF. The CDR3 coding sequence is TGTGCCAGTACCCATAGGACAGGGGGCTTCGGTCAGCCCCAGCATTTT.